This is a list of T cell receptor beta chains from one sample in a study of T cell responses to AZD1222 COVID-19 vaccine. Sequenced by immunoSEQ multiplex PCR; TCRdb stores in-frame clones only, minus some. The data show about 140,000 clones, 90% seen once. The starting material was peripheral blood, obtained on day 0 of AZD1222 vaccination. The receptors stem from an adult in good health. Both conserved end residues are part of each CDR3. Fields, in order: J gene, V gene, D gene, clone size, CDR3 DNA, CDR3 protein. D genes are given only for firm matches. Expanded clones get a size class; other rows say once, few or many, or leave the size out.

TRBJ1-5	TRBV7-9	-	once	TGTGCCAGCAGCTTAGGGGGCACGGGGGTCGGCAGTCAGCCCCAGCATTTT	CASSLGGTGVGSQPQHF
TRBJ2-6	TRBV4-1	-	-	TGCGCCAGCAGCCAAGATCTTCGGTTCTCTGGGGCCAACGTCCTGACTTTC	CASSQDLRFSGANVLTF
TRBJ2-7	TRBV11-2	-	-	TGTGCCAGCAGCTTAGGAGGCCCTTTTGAAGAGCAGTACTTC	CASSLGGPFEEQYF
TRBJ2-3	TRBV6-5	TRBD1	-	TGTGCCAGCAGTCGACAGGGGGCAGATACGCAGTATTTT	CASSRQGADTQYF
TRBJ1-1	TRBV30	-	-	TGTGCCTGGAGTGGTGGGTCGGAAACTTTCTTT	CAWSGGSETFF
TRBJ1-3	TRBV4-2	-	-	TGTGCCAGCAGCCAGCCGGGAAACACCATATATTTT	CASSQPGNTIYF
TRBJ2-2	TRBV5-1	TRBD1	-	TGCGCCAGCAGCCTACTCAAGGACAGGGGTGGAGGCGGGGAGCTGTTTTTT	CASSLLKDRGGGGELFF
TRBJ2-5	TRBV19	-	-	TGTGCCAGTAGTATAGGGGACACACCCCACCAAGAGACCCAGTACTTC	CASSIGDTPHQETQYF
TRBJ2-3	TRBV19	-	-	TGTGCCAGTAGTACCGGGGATACGCAGTATTTT	CASSTGDTQYF
TRBJ1-6	TRBV12-3/TRBV12-4	-	-	TGTGCCAGCTCACTAGGGGGTTTCTCACCCCTCCACTTT	CASSLGGFSPLHF
TRBJ1-6	TRBV27	-	few	TGTGCCAGCGGGGAACATGTCTATAATTCACCCCTCCACTTT	CASGEHVYNSPLHF
TRBJ2-5	TRBV5-4	TRBD2	-	TGTGCCAGCAGCCTTCAAGCGGGGGAGACCCAGTACTTC	CASSLQAGETQYF
TRBJ2-5	TRBV7-9	TRBD1	few	TGTGCCAGCAGCAACACAGGGGGCGGTGGGACCCAGTACTTC	CASSNTGGGGTQYF
TRBJ2-7	TRBV7-9	TRBD1	-	TGTGCCAGCAGCTCCTGGGACAGGCGATCTTACGAGCAGTACTTC	CASSSWDRRSYEQYF
TRBJ1-1	TRBV5-1	-	-	TGCGCCAGCAGCTTGGATACGACGGGGAGTACTGAAGCTTTCTTT	CASSLDTTGSTEAFF
TRBJ1-4	TRBV27	-	-	TGTGCCAGCAATACCAGGACTAATGGTGAAAAACTGTTTTTT	CASNTRTNGEKLFF
TRBJ2-5	TRBV7-3	-	-	TGTGCCAGCAGCTTAAGGGGCCCGTGGGGAGAGACCCAGTACTTC	CASSLRGPWGETQYF
TRBJ2-2	TRBV2	-	many	TGTGCCAGCAGTGAAGATTTCCCTACCTTGAACACCGGGGAGCTGTTTTTT	CASSEDFPTLNTGELFF
TRBJ1-1	TRBV5-1	-	few	TGCGCCAGCAGCTTGTCCTGGAACACTGAAGCTTTCTTT	CASSLSWNTEAFF
TRBJ2-2	TRBV2	-	-	TGTGCCACCAATAGGGCGACCGGGGAGCTGTTTTTT	CATNRATGELFF
TRBJ2-3	TRBV27	TRBD1	few	TGTGCCAGCAGCAACACCGGACAGGGGTTGGGGACAGATACGCAGTATTTT	CASSNTGQGLGTDTQYF
TRBJ1-5	TRBV7-2	-	-	TGTGCCAGCAGCTTAGTCGGGGCCCAAGGCAATCAGCCCCAGCATTTT	CASSLVGAQGNQPQHF
TRBJ2-1	TRBV12-3/TRBV12-4	-	-	TGTGCCAGCAGTCACCCCCTCTGGGATGAGCAGTTCTTC	CASSHPLWDEQFF
TRBJ1-2	TRBV7-2	-	-	TGTGCCAGCAGCATCGGGGGCCAAAATGGCTACACCTTC	CASSIGGQNGYTF
TRBJ1-1	TRBV7-9	TRBD1	-	TGTGCCAGCAGCATCGCGCCCTTTGACAGGGGGGCATGGAGGCTGAACACTGAAGCTTTCTTT	CASSIAPFDRGAWRLNTEAFF
TRBJ1-4	TRBV7-9	-	-	TGTGCCAGCAGCTTGGCCGCCCAGAATGAAAAACTGTTTTTT	CASSLAAQNEKLFF
TRBJ1-2	TRBV29-1	-	medium-sized	TGCAGCGTTCTGGGGGACTATGGCTACACCTTC	CSVLGDYGYTF
TRBJ1-1	TRBV6-4	-	few	TGTGCCAGCAGTGACTACCCGGGGGCTGAAGCTTTCTTT	CASSDYPGAEAFF
TRBJ1-1	TRBV6-5	-	-	TGTGCCAGCGGGGGGACTGAAGCTTTCTTT	CASGGTEAFF
TRBJ2-3	TRBV30	-	once	TGTGCCTGGGAAGCCGGCACAGATACGCAGTATTTT	CAWEAGTDTQYF
TRBJ2-6	TRBV25-1	-	once	TGTGCCAGCAGTGAAGCGCGGGCCTCTGGGGCCAACGTCCTGACTTTC	CASSEARASGANVLTF
TRBJ2-3	TRBV13	-	-	TGTGCCAGCAGCTCTAGCACAGATACGCAGTATTTT	CASSSSTDTQYF
TRBJ1-3	TRBV7-9	-	-	TGTGCCAGCAGTTTTCCCCCACCCGGAAACACCATATATTTT	CASSFPPPGNTIYF
TRBJ2-7	TRBV5-6	-	-	TGTGCCAGCAGCATACTACAGATCGAGCAGTACTTC	CASSILQIEQYF
TRBJ1-2	TRBV4-2	-	-	TGTGCCAGCAGCCAAGACGCCGGTAACTATGGCTACACCTTC	CASSQDAGNYGYTF
TRBJ2-6	TRBV25-1	-	-	TGTGCCAGCAGTGAAAGGTCCAGATCACTGAGGGCCAACGTCCTGACTTTC	CASSERSRSLRANVLTF
TRBJ1-6	TRBV7-2	TRBD1	-	TGTGCCAGCAGCTTAGTAGGAGCCGGGACAGGGGCTAATTCACCCCTCCACTTT	CASSLVGAGTGANSPLHF
TRBJ2-1	TRBV6-1	TRBD2	-	TGTGCCAGCAGTGAACTTAGCGGGTCCTACAATGAGCAGTTCTTC	CASSELSGSYNEQFF
TRBJ1-2	TRBV9	-	-	TGTGCCAGCAGCGTAGGTCCCAGGTTCTATGGCTACACCTTC	CASSVGPRFYGYTF